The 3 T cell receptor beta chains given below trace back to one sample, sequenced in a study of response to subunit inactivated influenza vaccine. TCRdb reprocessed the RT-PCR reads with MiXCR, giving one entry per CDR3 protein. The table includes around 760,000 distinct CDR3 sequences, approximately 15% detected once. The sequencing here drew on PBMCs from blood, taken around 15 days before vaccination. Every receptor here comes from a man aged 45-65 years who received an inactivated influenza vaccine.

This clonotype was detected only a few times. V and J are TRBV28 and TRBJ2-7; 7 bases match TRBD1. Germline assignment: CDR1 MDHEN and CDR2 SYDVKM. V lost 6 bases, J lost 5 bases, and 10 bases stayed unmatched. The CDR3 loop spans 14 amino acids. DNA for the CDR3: TGTGCCAGCAGCACCCGGGACAGTGGCGACGAGCAGTACTTC. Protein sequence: CASSTRDSGDEQYF. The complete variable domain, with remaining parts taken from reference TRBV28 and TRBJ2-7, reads DVKVTQSSRYLVKRTGEKVFLECVQDMDHENMFWYRQDPGLGLRLIYFSYDVKMKEKGDIPEGYSVSREKKERFSLILESASTNQTSMYLCASSTRDSGDEQYFGPGTRLTVT.

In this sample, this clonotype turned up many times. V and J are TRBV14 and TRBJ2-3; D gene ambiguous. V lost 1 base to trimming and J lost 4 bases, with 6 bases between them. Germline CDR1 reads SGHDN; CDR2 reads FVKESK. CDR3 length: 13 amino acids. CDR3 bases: TGTGCCAGCAGCCAAGTATCTCCAGATACGCAGTATTTT. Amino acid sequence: CASSQVSPDTQYF. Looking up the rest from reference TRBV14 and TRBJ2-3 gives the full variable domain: EAGVTQFPSHSVIEKGQTVTLRCDPISGHDNLYWYRRVMGKEIKFLLHFVKESKQDESGMPNNRFLAERTGGTYSTLKVQPAELEDSGVYFCASSQVSPDTQYFGPGTRLTVL.

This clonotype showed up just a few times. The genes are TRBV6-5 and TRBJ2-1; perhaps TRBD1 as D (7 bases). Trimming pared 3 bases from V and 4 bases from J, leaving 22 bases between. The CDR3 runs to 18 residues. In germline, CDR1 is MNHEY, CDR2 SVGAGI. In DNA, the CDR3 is TGTGCCAGCAGTTATTTAACCAGGGGGAGGCCCCCTTACAATGAGCAGTTCTTC. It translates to CASSYLTRGRPPYNEQFF.